This T cell receptor (beta chain) was recorded in a study of PD-L1 blockade in urothelial cancer. Background on the study: Across blood samples, T cells had a median count of about 150,000.

The CDR3 consists of 14 residues. Germline V CDR1 and CDR2: SGHNT, YYREEE (reference sequence). Trimming pared 1 base from V and 7 bases from J, leaving 12 bases between. Stated time point: peripheral blood 6 weeks after treatment start. Measured with immunoSEQ multiplex PCR; TCRdb has only the in-frame clones, and not every one. The table shows around 100,000 clones, with approximately 90% occurring only once. The TCR was taken from a man in his sixties with urothelial cancer. The chain carries TRBV5-4 and TRBJ2-4, with D perhaps matching TRBD2 (7 bases). The starting material was PBMCs, obtained around atezolizumab (anti-PD-L1) treatment. CDR3 residues: CASSLKQGGNIQYF. The CDR3 coding sequence is TGTGCCAGCAGCTTGAAACAGGGAGGGAACATTCAGTACTTC.